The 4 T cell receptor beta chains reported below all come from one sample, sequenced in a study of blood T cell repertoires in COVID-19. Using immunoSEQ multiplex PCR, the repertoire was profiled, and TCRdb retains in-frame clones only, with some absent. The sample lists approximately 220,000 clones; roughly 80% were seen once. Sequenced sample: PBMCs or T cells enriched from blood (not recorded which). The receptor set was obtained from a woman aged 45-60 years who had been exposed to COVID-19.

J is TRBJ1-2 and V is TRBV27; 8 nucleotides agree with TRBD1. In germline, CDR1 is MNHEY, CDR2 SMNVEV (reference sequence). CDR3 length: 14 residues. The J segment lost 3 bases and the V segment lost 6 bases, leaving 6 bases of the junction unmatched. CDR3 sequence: CASRPPGGDYGYTF. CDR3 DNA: TGTGCCAGCAGACCGCCAGGGGGCGACTATGGCTACACCTTC.

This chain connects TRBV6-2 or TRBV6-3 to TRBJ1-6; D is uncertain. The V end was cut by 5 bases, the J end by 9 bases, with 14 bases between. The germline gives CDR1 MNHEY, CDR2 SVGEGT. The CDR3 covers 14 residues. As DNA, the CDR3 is TGTGCCAGCAGTGGGATCGGGGTTCCTTCACCCCTCCACTTT. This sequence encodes CASSGIGVPSPLHF.

Here the CDR3 DNA reads TGTGCCAGCAGGCGTACAGGGGGCGGTGGCTACACCTTC. Translation gives CASRRTGGGGYTF. The chain carries TRBV6-5 and TRBJ1-2, with TRBD1 matching over 9 bases. V shed 6 bases, J shed 7 bases, and the junction held 6 bases outside the gene matches. CDR1 is MNHEY, CDR2 SVGAGI, per germline. The CDR3 runs 13 residues.

The CDR3 loop is CASSQRRNKNTEAFF. The CDR3 region has the DNA TGTGCCAGCAGCCAGCGGAGGAACAAGAACACTGAAGCTTTCTTT. This chain connects TRBV3-1 (or the pseudogene TRBV3-2) to TRBJ1-1; D unclear. The CDR3 runs to 15 residues. The V end was cut by 3 bases, the J end by 1 base, with 12 bases between. Germline CDR1 LGHDT, CDR2 YNNKEL (reference sequence).